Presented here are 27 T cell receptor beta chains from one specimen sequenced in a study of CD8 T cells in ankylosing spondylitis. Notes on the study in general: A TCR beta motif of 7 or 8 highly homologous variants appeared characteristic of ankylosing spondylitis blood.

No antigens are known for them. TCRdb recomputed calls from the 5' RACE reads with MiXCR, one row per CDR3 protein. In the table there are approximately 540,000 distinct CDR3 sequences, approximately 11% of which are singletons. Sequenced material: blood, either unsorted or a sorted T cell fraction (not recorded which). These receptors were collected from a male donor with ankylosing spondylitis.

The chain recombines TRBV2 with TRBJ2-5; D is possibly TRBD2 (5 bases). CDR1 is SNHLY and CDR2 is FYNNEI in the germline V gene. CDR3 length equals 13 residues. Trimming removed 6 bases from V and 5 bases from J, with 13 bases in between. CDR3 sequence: CASRSGAGETQYF. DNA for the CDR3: TGTGCCAGCAGAAGCGGAGCCGGGGAGACCCAGTACTTC.

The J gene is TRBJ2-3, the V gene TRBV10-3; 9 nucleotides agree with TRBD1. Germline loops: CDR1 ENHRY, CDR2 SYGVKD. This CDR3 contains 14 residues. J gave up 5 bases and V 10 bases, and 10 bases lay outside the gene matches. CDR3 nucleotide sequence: TGTGCCAGTGGAACAGGGGGCGGGGTAGATACGCAGTATTTT. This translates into CASGTGGGVDTQYF.

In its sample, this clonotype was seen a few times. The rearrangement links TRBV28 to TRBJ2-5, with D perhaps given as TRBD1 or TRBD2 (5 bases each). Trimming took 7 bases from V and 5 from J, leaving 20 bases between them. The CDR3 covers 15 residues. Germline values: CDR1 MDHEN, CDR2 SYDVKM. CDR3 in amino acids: CASTNPGLWGETQYF. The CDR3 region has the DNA TGTGCCAGCACCAACCCGGGCCTATGGGGGGAGACCCAGTACTTC.

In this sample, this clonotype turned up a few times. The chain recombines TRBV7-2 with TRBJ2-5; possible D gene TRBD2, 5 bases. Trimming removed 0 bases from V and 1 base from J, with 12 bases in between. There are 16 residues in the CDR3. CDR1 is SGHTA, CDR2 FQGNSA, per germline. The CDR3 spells CASSLAVSRGQETQYF. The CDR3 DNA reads TGTGCCAGCAGCTTAGCCGTCTCCCGGGGCCAAGAGACCCAGTACTTC. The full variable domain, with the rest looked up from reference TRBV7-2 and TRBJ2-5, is GAGVSQSPSNKVTEKGKDVELRCDPISGHTALYWYRQSLGQGLEFLIYFQGNSAPDKSGLPSDRFSAERTGGSVSTLTIQRTQQEDSAVYLCASSLAVSRGQETQYFGPGTRLLVL.

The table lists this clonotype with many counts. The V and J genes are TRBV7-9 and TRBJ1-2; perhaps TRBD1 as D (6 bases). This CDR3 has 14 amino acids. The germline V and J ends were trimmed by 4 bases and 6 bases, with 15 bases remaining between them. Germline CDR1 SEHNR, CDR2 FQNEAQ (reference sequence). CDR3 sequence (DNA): TGTGCCAGCAGCTCCCCGTCGGGGGGCCATGGCTACACCTTC. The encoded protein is CASSSPSGGHGYTF.

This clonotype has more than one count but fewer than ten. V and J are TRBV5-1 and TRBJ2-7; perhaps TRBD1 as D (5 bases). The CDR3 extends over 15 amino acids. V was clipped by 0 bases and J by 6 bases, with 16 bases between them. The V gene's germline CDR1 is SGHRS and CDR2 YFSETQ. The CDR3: CASSLETVPLGEQYV. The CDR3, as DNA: TGCGCCAGCAGCTTGGAGACAGTCCCATTGGGCGAGCAGTACGTC.

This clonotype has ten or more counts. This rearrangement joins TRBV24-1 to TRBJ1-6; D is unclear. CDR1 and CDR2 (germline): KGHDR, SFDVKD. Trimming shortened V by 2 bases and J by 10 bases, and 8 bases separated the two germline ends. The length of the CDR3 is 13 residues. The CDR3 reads CATSDSGASPLHF. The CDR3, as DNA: TGTGCCACCAGTGATTCGGGAGCATCACCCCTCCACTTT.

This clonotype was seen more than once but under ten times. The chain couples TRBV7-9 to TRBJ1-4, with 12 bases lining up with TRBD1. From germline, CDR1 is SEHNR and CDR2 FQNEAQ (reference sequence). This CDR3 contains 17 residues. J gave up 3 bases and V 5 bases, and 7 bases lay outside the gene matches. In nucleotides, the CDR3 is TGTGCCAGCAGCAACCGGGACAGGGGGCTGTCTAATGAAAAACTGTTTTTT. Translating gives CASSNRDRGLSNEKLFF.

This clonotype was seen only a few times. In nucleotides, the CDR3 is TGCGCCAGCAGCTCGGACAGCCATCAGCCCCAGCATTTT. As protein: CASSSDSHQPQHF. The V and J genes are TRBV5-1 and TRBJ1-5; a weak D match, TRBD1 (6 bases). This CDR3 comprises 13 residues. V dropped 3 bases and J dropped 5 bases, with 9 bases sitting between them. Germline loops: CDR1 SGHRS, CDR2 YFSETQ.

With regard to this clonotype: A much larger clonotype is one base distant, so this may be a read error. Here the CDR3 DNA reads TGTGCCAGCAGGCCCGACAGGTTCCAAGAGACCCAGTGCTTC. Its translation: CASRPDRFQETQCF. V usage is TRBV12-3 or TRBV12-4 and J usage is TRBJ2-5; possibly TRBD1 for D (6 bases). The CDR3 is 14 amino acids.

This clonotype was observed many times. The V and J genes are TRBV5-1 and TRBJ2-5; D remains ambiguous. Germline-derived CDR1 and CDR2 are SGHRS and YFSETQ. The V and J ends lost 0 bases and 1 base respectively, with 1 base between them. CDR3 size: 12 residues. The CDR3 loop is CASSLAQETQYF. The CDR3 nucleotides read TGCGCCAGCAGCTTGGCCCAAGAGACCCAGTACTTC. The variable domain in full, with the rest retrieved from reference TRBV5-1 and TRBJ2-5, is KAGVTQTPRYLIKTRGQQVTLSCSPISGHRSVSWYQQTPGQGLQFLFEYFSETQRNKGNFPGRFSGRQFSNSRSEMNVSTLELGDSALYLCASSLAQETQYFGPGTRLLVL.

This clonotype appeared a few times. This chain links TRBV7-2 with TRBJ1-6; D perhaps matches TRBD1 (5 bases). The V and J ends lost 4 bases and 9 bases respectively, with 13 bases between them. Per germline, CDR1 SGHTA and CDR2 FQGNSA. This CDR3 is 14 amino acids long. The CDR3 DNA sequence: TGTGCCAGCAGCTACCGGGGCGGGATTTCACCCCTCCACTTT. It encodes CASSYRGGISPLHF.

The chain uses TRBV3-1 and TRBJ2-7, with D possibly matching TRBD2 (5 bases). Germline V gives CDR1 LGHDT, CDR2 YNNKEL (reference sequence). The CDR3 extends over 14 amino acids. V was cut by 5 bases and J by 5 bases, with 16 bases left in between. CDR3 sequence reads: CASSFGGPMDEQYF. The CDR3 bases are TGTGCCAGCAGCTTTGGCGGGCCGATGGACGAGCAGTACTTC.

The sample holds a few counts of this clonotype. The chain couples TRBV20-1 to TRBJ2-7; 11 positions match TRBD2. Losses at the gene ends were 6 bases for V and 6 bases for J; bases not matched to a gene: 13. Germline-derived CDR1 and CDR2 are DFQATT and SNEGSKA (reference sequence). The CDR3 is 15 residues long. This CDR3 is CSAKTLSGRAVEQYF. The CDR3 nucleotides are TGCAGTGCCAAAACCCTTAGCGGGAGGGCGGTCGAGCAGTACTTC.

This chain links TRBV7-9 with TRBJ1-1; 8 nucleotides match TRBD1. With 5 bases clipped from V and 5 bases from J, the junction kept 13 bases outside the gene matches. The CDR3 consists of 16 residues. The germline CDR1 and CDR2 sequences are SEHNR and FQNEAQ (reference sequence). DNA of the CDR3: TGTGCCAGCAGCCCGACCCAAGACAGGGGTAGAACTGAAGCTTTCTTT. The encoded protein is CASSPTQDRGRTEAFF.

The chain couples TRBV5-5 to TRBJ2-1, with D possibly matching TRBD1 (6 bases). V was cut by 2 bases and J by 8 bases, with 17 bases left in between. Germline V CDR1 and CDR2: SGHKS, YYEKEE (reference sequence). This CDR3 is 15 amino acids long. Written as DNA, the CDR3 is TGTGCCAGCAGCTTTACCGGGACATTTCGCGATGAGCAGTTCTTC. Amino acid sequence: CASSFTGTFRDEQFF.

CDR3 region: CASSLPTGTPYEQYF. CDR3 DNA sequence: TGTGCCAGCAGCTTGCCCACAGGGACCCCCTACGAGCAGTACTTC. This rearrangement joins TRBV5-6 to TRBJ2-7; D might be TRBD1 (6 bases). The CDR3 totals 15 residues. CDR1 and CDR2 (germline): SGHDT, YYEEEE. V lost 1 base to trimming and J lost 2 bases, with 13 bases between them.

The CDR3 DNA reads TGTGCCAGCTCATCCGGACAGGGGTCCTACGAGCAGTACGTC. Translation: CASSSGQGSYEQYV. The V gene is TRBV18, the J gene TRBJ2-7, with 9 bases that match TRBD1. The CDR3 length is 14 residues. CDR1 is KGHSH and CDR2 is LQKENI in the germline V gene. J was trimmed by 1 base and V by 5 bases; bases with no gene match: 3.

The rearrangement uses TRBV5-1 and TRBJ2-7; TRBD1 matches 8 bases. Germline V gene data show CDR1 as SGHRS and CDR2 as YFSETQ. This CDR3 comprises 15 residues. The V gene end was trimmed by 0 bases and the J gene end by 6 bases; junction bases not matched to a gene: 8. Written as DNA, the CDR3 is TGCGCCAGCAGCTTGGGGGGAATAACAGGGGGCGAGCAGTACTTC. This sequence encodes CASSLGGITGGEQYF.

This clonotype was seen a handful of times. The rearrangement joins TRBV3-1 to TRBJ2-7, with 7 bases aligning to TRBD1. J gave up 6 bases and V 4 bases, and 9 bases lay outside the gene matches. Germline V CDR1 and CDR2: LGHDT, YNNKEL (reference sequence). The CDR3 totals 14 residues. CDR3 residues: CASSPRIQGSEQYV. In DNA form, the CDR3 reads TGTGCCAGCAGCCCGCGTATACAGGGGAGCGAGCAGTACGTC.

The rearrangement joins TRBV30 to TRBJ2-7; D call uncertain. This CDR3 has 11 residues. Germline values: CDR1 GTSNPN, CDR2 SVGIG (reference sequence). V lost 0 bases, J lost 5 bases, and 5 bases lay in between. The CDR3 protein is CAWSVENEQYF. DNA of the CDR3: TGTGCCTGGAGTGTGGAGAACGAGCAGTACTTC.

The CDR3 loop reads CSAIGVGGGHTEAFF. In nucleotides, the CDR3 is TGCAGTGCTATAGGGGTGGGGGGCGGTCACACTGAAGCTTTCTTT. The chain uses TRBV20-1 and TRBJ1-1; a weak D match, TRBD1 (6 bases). The CDR3 totals 15 residues. CDR1 DFQATT and CDR2 SNEGSKA come from the germline V gene (reference sequence). Trimming removed 4 bases from V and 3 bases from J, with 18 bases in between.

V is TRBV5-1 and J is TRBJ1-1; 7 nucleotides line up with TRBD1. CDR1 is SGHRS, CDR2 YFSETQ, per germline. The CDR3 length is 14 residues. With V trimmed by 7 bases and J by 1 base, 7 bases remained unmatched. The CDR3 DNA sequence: TGCGCCAGCGGACAGGAGTTGGGGAACACTGAAGCTTTCTTT. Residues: CASGQELGNTEAFF.

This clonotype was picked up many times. CDR3 DNA: TGTGCCAGCAGCCAAGAGGCGCTAGCGGAAAATTACCAAGAGACCCAGTACTTC. Translating it yields CASSQEALAENYQETQYF. The J gene is TRBJ2-5, the V gene TRBV3-1, with 7 bases lining up with TRBD2. Germline-derived CDR1 and CDR2 are LGHDT and YNNKEL (reference sequence). The V segment lost 0 bases and the J segment 0 bases; nucleotides outside the gene matches: 10. This CDR3 comprises 18 residues.

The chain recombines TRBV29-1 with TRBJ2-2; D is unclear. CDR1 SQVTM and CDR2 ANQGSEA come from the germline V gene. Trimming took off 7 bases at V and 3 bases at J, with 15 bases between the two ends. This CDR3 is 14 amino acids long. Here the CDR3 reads CSGTLRSDTGELFF. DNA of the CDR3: TGCAGCGGTACGCTCCGGTCAGACACCGGGGAGCTGTTTTTT.

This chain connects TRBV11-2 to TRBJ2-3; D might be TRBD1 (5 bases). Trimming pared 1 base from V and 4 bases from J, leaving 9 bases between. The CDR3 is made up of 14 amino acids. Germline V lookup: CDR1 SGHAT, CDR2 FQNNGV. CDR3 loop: CASSLGWGPDTQYF. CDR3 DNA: TGTGCCAGCAGCTTAGGGTGGGGCCCAGATACGCAGTATTTT.

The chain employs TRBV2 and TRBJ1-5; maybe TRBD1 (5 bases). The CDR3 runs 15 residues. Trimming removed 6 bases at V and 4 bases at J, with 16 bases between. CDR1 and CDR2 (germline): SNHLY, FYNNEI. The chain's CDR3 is CASRGQGDGNQPQHF. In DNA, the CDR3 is TGTGCCAGCAGGGGCCAAGGGGATGGGAATCAGCCCCAGCATTTT.